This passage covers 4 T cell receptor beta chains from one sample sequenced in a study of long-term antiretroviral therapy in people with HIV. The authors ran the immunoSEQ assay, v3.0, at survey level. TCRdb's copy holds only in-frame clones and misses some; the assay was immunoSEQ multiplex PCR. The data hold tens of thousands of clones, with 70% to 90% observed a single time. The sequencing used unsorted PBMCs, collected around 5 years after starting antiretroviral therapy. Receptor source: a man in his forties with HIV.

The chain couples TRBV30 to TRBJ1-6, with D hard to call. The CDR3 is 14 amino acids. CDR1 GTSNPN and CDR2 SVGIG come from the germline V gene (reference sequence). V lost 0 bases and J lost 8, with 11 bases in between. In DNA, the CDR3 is TGTGCCTGGAGTGTATTTCGTCCCGATTCACCCCTCCACTTT. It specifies CAWSVFRPDSPLHF.

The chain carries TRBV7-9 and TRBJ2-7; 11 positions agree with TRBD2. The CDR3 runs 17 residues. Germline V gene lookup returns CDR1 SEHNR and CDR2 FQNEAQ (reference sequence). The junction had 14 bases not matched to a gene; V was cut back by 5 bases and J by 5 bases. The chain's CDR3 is CASSPPTSGSFFNEQYF. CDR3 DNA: TGTGCCAGCAGCCCCCCCACTAGCGGGAGTTTTTTCAACGAGCAGTACTTC.

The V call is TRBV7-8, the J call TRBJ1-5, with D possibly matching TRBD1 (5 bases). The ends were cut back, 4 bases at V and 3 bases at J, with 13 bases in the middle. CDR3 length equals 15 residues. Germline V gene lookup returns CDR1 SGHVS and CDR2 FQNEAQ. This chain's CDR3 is CASSSSDSTNQPQHF. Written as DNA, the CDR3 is TGTGCCAGCAGCTCTTCAGACAGCACCAATCAGCCCCAGCATTTT.

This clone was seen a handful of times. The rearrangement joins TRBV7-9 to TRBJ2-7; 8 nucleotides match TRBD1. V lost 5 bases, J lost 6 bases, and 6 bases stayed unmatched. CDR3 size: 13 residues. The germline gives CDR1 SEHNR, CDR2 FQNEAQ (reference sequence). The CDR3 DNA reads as TGTGCCAGCAGCCCAACGACAGGGGCCGAGCAGTACTTC. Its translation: CASSPTTGAEQYF.